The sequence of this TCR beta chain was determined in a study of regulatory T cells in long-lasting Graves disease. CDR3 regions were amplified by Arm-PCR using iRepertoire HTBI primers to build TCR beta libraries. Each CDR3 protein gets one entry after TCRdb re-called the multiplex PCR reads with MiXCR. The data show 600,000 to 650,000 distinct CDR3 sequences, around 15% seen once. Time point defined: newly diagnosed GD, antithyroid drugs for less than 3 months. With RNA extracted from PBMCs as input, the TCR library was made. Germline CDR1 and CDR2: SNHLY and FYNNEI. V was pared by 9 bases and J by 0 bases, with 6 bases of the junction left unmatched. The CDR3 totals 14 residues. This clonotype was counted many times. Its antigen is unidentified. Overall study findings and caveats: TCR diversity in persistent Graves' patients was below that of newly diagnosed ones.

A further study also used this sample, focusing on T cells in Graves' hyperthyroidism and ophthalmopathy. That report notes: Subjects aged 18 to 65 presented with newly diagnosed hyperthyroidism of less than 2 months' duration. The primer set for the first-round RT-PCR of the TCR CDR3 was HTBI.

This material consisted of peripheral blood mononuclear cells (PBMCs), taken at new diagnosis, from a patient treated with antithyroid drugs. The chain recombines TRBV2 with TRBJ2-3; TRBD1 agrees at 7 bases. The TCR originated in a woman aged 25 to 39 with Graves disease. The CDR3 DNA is TGTGCCAGGAGACCGGGACAGAGCACAGATACGCAGTATTTT. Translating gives CARRPGQSTDTQYF. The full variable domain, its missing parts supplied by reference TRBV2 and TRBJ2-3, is EPEVTQTPSHQVTQMGQEVILRCVPISNHLYFYWYRQILGQKVEFLVSFYNNEISEKSEIFDDQFSVERPDGSNFTLKIRSTKLEDSAMYFCARRPGQSTDTQYFGPGTRLTVL.